What follows are 14 T cell receptor beta chains derived from one specimen sequenced in a study of blood T cell repertoires in COVID-19. Measured with immunoSEQ multiplex PCR; TCRdb has only the in-frame clones, and not every one. The sample holds some 350,000 clones, about 90% seen once. What was sequenced was PBMCs or T cells enriched from blood (not recorded which). The origin of the receptors is a woman aged 25 to 39 who had recovered from COVID-19.

The chain carries TRBV28 and TRBJ1-5; the match to TRBD1 covers 7 bases. From germline, CDR1 is MDHEN and CDR2 SYDVKM. V shed 6 bases, J shed 0 bases, and the junction held 8 bases outside the gene matches. The CDR3 has 16 residues. The CDR3 loop is CASRYRGYNSNQPQHF. CDR3 nucleotides: TGTGCCAGCAGATACAGGGGTTACAATAGCAATCAGCCCCAGCATTTT.

The chain combines TRBV4-1 with TRBJ1-5; D gene ambiguous. V dropped 3 bases and J dropped 1 base, with 28 bases sitting between them. The CDR3 extends over 21 amino acids. Germline CDR1 is MGHRA and CDR2 is YSYEKL. DNA of the CDR3: TGCGCCAGCAGCCACCCCCCATCATCCCTCGGGAGAACGTGGAGCAATCAGCCCCAGCATTTT. Translation: CASSHPPSSLGRTWSNQPQHF.

The CDR3 protein is CASSLDFTDTQYF. CDR3 coding DNA: TGTGCCAGCAGCTTGGACTTCACAGATACGCAGTATTTT. The gene calls are TRBV5-4 and TRBJ2-3; no clear D. The V gene lost 0 bases and the J gene lost 2 bases, with 4 bases spanning the gap. This CDR3 has 13 amino acids. Looked up from germline, CDR1 is SGHNT and CDR2 is YYREEE (reference sequence).

The J gene is TRBJ2-7, the V gene TRBV4-1; possible D gene TRBD1, 6 bases. Trimming took 1 base from V and 3 from J, leaving 10 bases between them. The V gene's germline CDR1 is MGHRA and CDR2 YSYEKL. The CDR3 has 14 residues. Here the CDR3 reads CASSQGEDSYEQYF. In DNA form, the CDR3 reads TGCGCCAGCAGCCAAGGAGAGGACAGCTACGAGCAGTACTTC.

The chain recombines TRBV10-2 with TRBJ2-2; D is undetermined. Trimming took 2 bases from V and 8 from J, leaving 9 bases between them. From germline, CDR1 is WSHSY and CDR2 SAAADI. CDR3 length: 13 residues. The CDR3 spells CASSEGPGGELFF. DNA for the CDR3: TGCGCCAGCAGTGAGGGTCCGGGTGGGGAGCTGTTTTTT.

The rearrangement uses TRBV19 and TRBJ1-5, with D possibly matching TRBD1 (6 bases). The V end lost 5 bases, the J end lost 1 base, and 15 bases lay between the germline ends. Germline lookup yields CDR1 LNHDA and CDR2 SQIVND (reference sequence). This CDR3 is 16 amino acids long. Here the CDR3 DNA reads TGTGCCAGTAGTGCGTACAGGGTGCAGAGCAATCAGCCCCAGCATTTT. As protein: CASSAYRVQSNQPQHF.

The chain is built from TRBV6-5 and TRBJ2-5; D is unresolved. In germline, CDR1 is MNHEY, CDR2 SVGAGI. Trimming shortened V by 2 bases and J by 5 bases, and 6 bases separated the two germline ends. CDR3 length equals 12 residues. The CDR3 bases are TGTGCCAGCAGTTACGGCCCGGAGACCCAGTACTTC. As protein: CASSYGPETQYF.

The chain employs TRBV10-1 and TRBJ1-1, with D possibly being TRBD1 (6 bases). This CDR3 has 13 amino acids. Per germline, CDR1 WNHNN and CDR2 SYGVQD (reference sequence). The CDR3 loop reads CALAGGPSFEAFF. In DNA, the CDR3 is TGCGCTCTCGCGGGGGGGCCTTCGTTTGAAGCTTTCTTT.

The chain uses TRBV29-1 and TRBJ2-3; TRBD1 matches 8 bases. Germline trimming cut 8 bases from V and 2 bases from J; bases unmatched to any gene: 6. Looked up from germline, CDR1 is SQVTM and CDR2 is ANQGSEA. The CDR3 sequence is 13 residues long. As DNA, the CDR3 is TGCAGCCTACAGGGGGTCCCCACAGATACGCAGTATTTT. Translated: CSLQGVPTDTQYF.

V usage is TRBV5-1 and J usage is TRBJ1-3; D is undetermined. Germline-derived CDR1 and CDR2 are SGHRS and YFSETQ. Trimming took 1 base from V and 4 from J, leaving 12 bases between them. CDR3 length equals 15 residues. The CDR3 loop reads CASSLFAMEGNTIYF. The CDR3 DNA reads as TGCGCCAGCAGCTTGTTCGCCATGGAGGGAAACACCATATATTTT.

The genes are TRBV4-1 and TRBJ1-5; possibly TRBD1 for D (6 bases). V was shortened by 1 base and J by 7 bases, with 8 bases between the two germline ends. CDR1 and CDR2 from the germline V gene are MGHRA and YSYEKL. CDR3 length: 13 amino acids. CDR3: CASSQGRGQPQHF. The CDR3 DNA sequence: TGCGCCAGCAGCCAAGGCAGGGGACAGCCCCAGCATTTT.

The V and J genes are TRBV20-1 and TRBJ1-5; weak D call: TRBD1 (5 bases). V was clipped by 5 bases and J by 7 bases, with 9 bases between them. The germline V gene has CDR1 DFQATT and CDR2 SNEGSKA (reference sequence). The CDR3 sequence is 11 residues long. This chain's CDR3 is CSAAKGQPQHF. The CDR3 DNA reads as TGCAGTGCTGCCAAGGGGCAGCCCCAGCATTTT.

The chain links TRBV14 to TRBJ2-7; 9 nucleotides match TRBD2. Trimming took 1 base from V and 4 from J; bases not matched to a gene: 5. The CDR3 runs to 15 residues. Germline CDR1 SGHDN, CDR2 FVKESK. CDR3 loop: CASSQGTSVVYEQYF. The CDR3, as DNA: TGTGCCAGCAGCCAAGGGACTAGCGTCGTTTACGAGCAGTACTTC.

The chain combines TRBV5-8 with TRBJ2-1, with D perhaps matching TRBD1 (5 bases). Trimming removed 6 bases from V and 2 bases from J, with 18 bases in between. In germline, CDR1 is SGHTS, CDR2 YDEGEE. This CDR3 spans 16 amino acids. CDR3 sequence: CASKSKTAYTYNEQFF. CDR3 DNA: TGTGCCAGCAAAAGTAAGACAGCCTACACCTACAATGAGCAGTTCTTC. Drawing the rest from reference TRBV5-8 and TRBJ2-1, the complete variable domain is EAGVTQSPTHLIKTRGQQATLRCSPISGHTSVYWYQQALGLGLQFLLWYDEGEERNRGNFPPRFSGRQFPNYSSELNVNALELEDSALYLCASKSKTAYTYNEQFFGPGTRLTVL.